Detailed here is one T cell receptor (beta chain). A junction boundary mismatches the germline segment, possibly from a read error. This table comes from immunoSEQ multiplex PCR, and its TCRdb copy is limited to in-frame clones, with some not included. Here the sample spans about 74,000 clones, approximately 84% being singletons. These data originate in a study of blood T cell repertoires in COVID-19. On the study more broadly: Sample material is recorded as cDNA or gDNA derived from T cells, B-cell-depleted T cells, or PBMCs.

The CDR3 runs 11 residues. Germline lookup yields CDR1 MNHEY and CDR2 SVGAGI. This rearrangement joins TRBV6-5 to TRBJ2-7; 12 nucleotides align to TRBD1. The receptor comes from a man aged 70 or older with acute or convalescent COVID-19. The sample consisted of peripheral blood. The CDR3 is CASGTGGPGNF. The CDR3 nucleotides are TGTGCCTCCGGGACAGGGGGCCCTGGGAACTTC.